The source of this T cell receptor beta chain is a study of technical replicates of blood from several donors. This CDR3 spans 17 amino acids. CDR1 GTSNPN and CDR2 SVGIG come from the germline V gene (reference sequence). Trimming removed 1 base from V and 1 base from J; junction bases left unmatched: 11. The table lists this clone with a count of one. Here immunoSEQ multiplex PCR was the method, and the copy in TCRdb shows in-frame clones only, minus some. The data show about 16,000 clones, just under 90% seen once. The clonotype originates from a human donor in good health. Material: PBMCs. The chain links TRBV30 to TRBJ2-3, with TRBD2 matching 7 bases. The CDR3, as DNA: TGTGCCTGGAGTGAGATTGGGGGAGGGCCGGGCACAGATACGCAGTATTTT. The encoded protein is CAWSEIGGGPGTDTQYF.